The clone carrying this T cell receptor beta chain was observed at least ten times. The antigen remains unidentified. This entry comes from a study of human T cells and chemical hapten exposure. In the study overall: Small volume differences among pooled libraries mainly caused per-sample TCR yield variation.

Findings and limits, study-wide: No alteration of TCRs above 1 in 1000 frequency was seen with DPC sensitization.

The V gene's germline CDR1 is SEHNR and CDR2 FQNEAQ (reference sequence). The CDR3 covers 15 residues. The V end was cut by 0 bases, the J end by 7 bases, with 10 bases between. The library tagged each cDNA molecule with unique molecular identifiers. How the authors handled the data: Sample-level TCR yields exhibited a median of approximately 96,000, with a range of 23,224 to 690,600. MiXCR, applied by TCRdb to the reads, yields one record per CDR3 protein. In this record, the V and J calls reflect TCRdb's handling and not the investigators' own analysis. The profile covers fewer than 150,000 distinct CDR3 sequences, with around 8.5% appearing a single time and just over 1.4% taken by the ten largest. The starting material, unfractionated whole blood, was used for total RNA extraction.

This TCR came from a human donor in good health. Some clones in this sample may be carry-over from other donors' samples. Input material: whole blood. This sequence joins TRBV7-9 and TRBJ1-6; a weak D match, TRBD1 (5 bases). The CDR3 reads CASSLAGQGNSPLHF. CDR3 DNA: TGTGCCAGCAGCTTAGCGGGCCAGGGCAATTCACCCCTCCACTTT.